This note documents a single T cell receptor beta chain sequence. The sample belongs to a study of blood T cell repertoires in COVID-19. In the study overall: From T cells, B-cell-depleted T cells, or PBMCs came the material, which was cDNA or gDNA.

TCRdb's table, derived via immunoSEQ multiplex PCR, lists solely in-frame clones and lacks some. The sample shows over 250,000 clones, 80% to 95% of them seen only once. Germline V gives CDR1 SNHLY, CDR2 FYNNEI. The CDR3 runs 15 residues. The V and J ends lost 6 bases and 4 bases, in that order; junction bases with no gene match: 10. The chain couples TRBV2 to TRBJ2-5; 8 nucleotides match TRBD2. The sequence came from a woman aged 30 to 39 who had recovered from COVID-19. Sequenced: PBMCs or T cells enriched from blood (not recorded which). The CDR3 is CASRAGAGDTETQYF. The CDR3 DNA sequence: TGTGCCAGCAGGGCGGGAGCGGGAGACACAGAGACCCAGTACTTC.